This TCR beta chain was sequenced for a study of T cells in localized non-small cell lung cancer. V gave up 5 bases and J gave up 1 base, with 14 bases separating them. The CDR3 has 15 amino acids. Germline CDR1 is SNHLY and CDR2 is FYNNEI. This clone has only a few counts. Its antigen is still unknown. Data came from immunoSEQ multiplex PCR; TCRdb stores just in-frame clones and leaves some out. The sample has 43,000 or so clones, roughly nine tenths seen once; the top ten hold roughly 10%. Findings and caveats of the study: Within adjacent lung there appeared a median about 54 of the top 100 tumor clones.

This TCR was sampled from a woman aged 35-75 years with stage II lung adenocarcinoma. This chain links TRBV2 with TRBJ1-1; unclear D gene. The sample was PBMCs, taken before any cancer treatment. The CDR3 DNA reads as TGTGCCAGCAGTCCCCCTGGGCGGGGGAACACTGAAGCTTTCTTT. It translates to CASSPPGRGNTEAFF.